A selection of T cell receptor beta chains follows, all from one sample in a study of T cell repertoires in cytomegalovirus infection. TCRdb re-derived calls from the reads in MiXCR, one entry per CDR3 protein. The repertoire includes roughly 500,000 distinct CDR3 sequences, more than 30% of them detected once, and 15% to 20% sits in the top ten. Antigens for these TCRs are unknown. The sample in question was cultured PBMCs, obtained from culture after CMV antigen stimulation. These TCRs come from a human donor in good health (CMV status not recorded). Some clones in this sample may be carry-over from other donors' samples. The CDR3 runs from the conserved cysteine through the conserved F or W. Fields, in order: clone size, V gene, J gene, D gene, CDR3 protein, CDR3 DNA. The D gene is left open where the match is weak. Only part of the rows carry a size: once, few, many, or a class if the clone is expanded.

size: -; V: TRBV29-1; J: TRBJ1-1; D: -; CDR3: CSSKRENTEAFF; DNA: TGCAGCTCAAAGCGGGAGAACACTGAAGCTTTCTTT
size: -; V: TRBV7-9; J: TRBJ1-2; D: -; CDR3: CASSFAGRSYTF; DNA: TGTGCCAGCAGCTTTGCAGGGAGAAGCTACACCTTC
size: -; V: TRBV19; J: TRBJ2-1; D: -; CDR3: CASSAAGRQFF; DNA: TGTGCCAGTAGTGCGGCCGGAAGGCAGTTCTTC
size: many; V: TRBV7-8; J: TRBJ1-1; D: -; CDR3: CASSLDTRQATGNTEAFF; DNA: TGTGCCAGCAGCTTAGACACCAGACAGGCGACAGGGAACACTGAAGCTTTCTTT
size: -; V: TRBV7-2; J: TRBJ2-5; D: -; CDR3: CASSLGPPLKGETQYF; DNA: TGTGCCAGCAGCTTGGGGCCACCACTCAAGGGGGAGACCCAGTACTTC
size: -; V: TRBV5-6; J: TRBJ1-2; D: -; CDR3: CASTLSFTGYTF; DNA: TGTGCCAGCACCCTCTCTTTTACGGGCTACACCTTC
size: few; V: TRBV6-2/TRBV6-3; J: TRBJ1-5; D: -; CDR3: CASSYGDYSNQPQHF; DNA: TGTGCCAGCAGTTACGGAGATTATAGCAATCAGCCCCAGCATTTT
size: few; V: TRBV2; J: TRBJ2-3; D: -; CDR3: CASSEGATSYTQYF; DNA: TGTGCCAGCAGTGAAGGGGCGACCTCTTATACGCAGTATTTT
size: many; V: TRBV7-2; J: TRBJ2-1; D: -; CDR3: CASSIRQTLSYNEQFF; DNA: TGTGCCAGCAGCATCAGACAGACTCTCTCCTACAATGAGCAGTTCTTC
size: -; V: TRBV27; J: TRBJ1-1; D: -; CDR3: CASSSLWGFNEAFF; DNA: TGTGCCAGCAGTTCTTTATGGGGATTTAATGAAGCTTTCTTT
size: many; V: TRBV7-2; J: TRBJ1-4; D: -; CDR3: CASRTMTGEKLFF; DNA: TGTGCCAGCAGGACCATGACGGGTGAAAAACTGTTTTTT
size: -; V: TRBV24-1; J: TRBJ2-3; D: -; CDR3: CATSDSDSPTDTQYF; DNA: TGTGCCACCAGTGATTCCGACAGTCCCACAGATACGCAGTATTTT
size: once; V: TRBV5-6; J: TRBJ2-5; D: -; CDR3: CASNVGTVEETQYF; DNA: TGTGCCAGCAACGTCGGGACGGTGGAGGAGACCCAGTACTTC
size: -; V: TRBV24-1; J: TRBJ2-1; D: -; CDR3: CATSDGNPYNEQFF; DNA: TGTGCCACCAGTGACGGGAACCCCTACAATGAGCAGTTCTTC
size: few; V: TRBV23-1; J: TRBJ2-2; D: -; CDR3: CASRPQKNRNRVKERLTGELFF; DNA: TGCGCCAGCAGACCCCAAAAAAACCGGAACAGGGTTAAGGAACGATTGACCGGGGAGCTGTTTTTT
size: -; V: TRBV19; J: TRBJ2-3; D: TRBD2; CDR3: CASSMARTSGTDTQYF; DNA: TGTGCCAGTAGTATGGCTAGGACTAGCGGCACAGATACGCAGTATTTT
size: -; V: TRBV12-3/TRBV12-4; J: TRBJ1-1; D: TRBD1; CDR3: CASRTTGGTAFF; DNA: TGTGCCAGCAGGACTACAGGGGGTACAGCTTTCTTT
size: few; V: TRBV27; J: TRBJ2-3; D: -; CDR3: CASRLTGTDTQYF; DNA: TGTGCCAGCAGACTGACAGGAACAGATACGCAGTATTTT
size: -; V: TRBV11-3; J: TRBJ2-1; D: -; CDR3: CASSLGIAGEQFF; DNA: TGTGCCAGCAGCTTAGGGATAGCTGGTGAGCAGTTCTTC
size: few; V: TRBV19; J: TRBJ2-5; D: -; CDR3: CASSMGLIQETQYF; DNA: TGTGCCAGTAGTATGGGGCTTATCCAAGAGACCCAGTACTTC
size: -; V: TRBV28; J: TRBJ1-5; D: -; CDR3: CASSLRAGQWSQPQHF; DNA: TGTGCCAGCAGTTTACGGGCAGGGCAGTGGAGTCAGCCCCAGCATTTT
size: few; V: TRBV7-8; J: TRBJ1-5; D: TRBD1; CDR3: CASSLRAPGQGKQPQHF; DNA: TGTGCCAGCAGCCTACGAGCACCGGGACAGGGGAAGCAGCCCCAGCATTTT
size: few; V: TRBV6-1; J: TRBJ2-4; D: -; CDR3: CASSVRPNALNIQYF; DNA: TGTGCCAGCAGTGTACGGCCGAACGCCTTGAACATTCAGTACTTC
size: few; V: TRBV19; J: TRBJ1-1; D: -; CDR3: CASSAQPGVAFF; DNA: TGTGCCAGTAGTGCTCAACCGGGGGTGGCTTTCTTT
size: -; V: TRBV29-1; J: TRBJ1-1; D: -; CDR3: CSVSGVRGTVAEAFF; DNA: TGCAGCGTTTCAGGCGTGCGGGGGACGGTCGCTGAAGCTTTCTTT
size: many; V: TRBV7-8; J: TRBJ2-3; D: TRBD2; CDR3: CASSLVSAGAYGDTQYF; DNA: TGTGCCAGCAGCTTGGTTTCAGCGGGAGCCTACGGTGATACGCAGTATTTT
size: -; V: TRBV20-1; J: TRBJ1-5; D: -; CDR3: CSARGQGKQPQHF; DNA: TGCAGTGCTAGGGGGCAGGGGAAGCAGCCCCAGCATTTT
size: few; V: TRBV6-8; J: TRBJ1-5; D: -; CDR3: CASSSQGIGNQPQHF; DNA: TGTGCCAGCAGCTCCCAGGGAATAGGCAATCAGCCCCAGCATTTT
size: many; V: TRBV7-2; J: TRBJ2-5; D: -; CDR3: CASGGPHVGETQYF; DNA: TGTGCCAGCGGGGGGCCTCACGTAGGGGAGACCCAGTACTTC
size: -; V: TRBV4-1; J: TRBJ1-5; D: -; CDR3: CASSRIQTRGSGNQPQHF; DNA: TGCGCCAGCAGTCGGATACAAACCAGGGGTTCTGGCAATCAGCCCCAGCATTTT
size: -; V: TRBV6-5; J: TRBJ1-2; D: -; CDR3: CASSYSGTATNYGYTF; DNA: TGTGCCAGCAGTTACTCGGGTACAGCTACTAACTATGGCTACACCTTC
size: -; V: TRBV7-6; J: TRBJ2-1; D: -; CDR3: CASSLPTHKPYNEQFF; DNA: TGTGCCAGCAGCTTACCAACTCATAAGCCCTACAATGAGCAGTTCTTC
size: once; V: TRBV11-2; J: TRBJ2-2; D: -; CDR3: CASSLRDRLGTGELFF; DNA: TGTGCCAGCAGCTTGCGGGACCGCCTTGGAACCGGGGAGCTGTTTTTT
size: few; V: TRBV4-1; J: TRBJ1-2; D: -; CDR3: CASSQVTTNYGYTF; DNA: TGCGCCAGCAGCCAAGTTACCACTAACTATGGCTACACCTTC
size: many; V: TRBV7-3; J: TRBJ2-1; D: -; CDR3: CASNLKDESSYNEQFF; DNA: TGTGCCAGCAACTTAAAGGATGAAAGCTCCTACAATGAGCAGTTCTTC
size: -; V: TRBV4-3; J: TRBJ1-3; D: -; CDR3: CASSQERVPGNTIYF; DNA: TGCGCCAGCAGCCAAGAAAGGGTACCTGGAAACACCATATATTTT
size: -; V: TRBV27; J: TRBJ1-6; D: -; CDR3: CASSTKLQGPNSPLHF; DNA: TGTGCCAGCAGTACCAAACTACAGGGACCAAATTCACCCCTCCACTTT
size: few; V: TRBV28; J: TRBJ2-7; D: -; CDR3: CASSSPIYEQYF; DNA: TGTGCCAGCAGTTCACCTATTTACGAGCAGTACTTC
size: many; V: TRBV12-3/TRBV12-4; J: TRBJ1-1; D: -; CDR3: CASSLRLNTEAFF; DNA: TGTGCCAGCAGTTTAAGGTTGAACACTGAAGCTTTCTTT
size: few; V: TRBV20-1; J: TRBJ1-1; D: TRBD1; CDR3: CSAARQGTTEAFF; DNA: TGCAGTGCTGCTCGACAGGGGACCACTGAAGCTTTCTTT
size: few; V: TRBV18; J: TRBJ2-7; D: -; CDR3: CASSPSGGGEQYF; DNA: TGTGCCAGCTCACCATCCGGGGGAGGCGAGCAGTACTTC
size: -; V: TRBV7-6; J: TRBJ2-7; D: TRBD1; CDR3: CASSPATGLAYEQYF; DNA: TGTGCCAGCAGCCCGGCGACAGGGTTAGCCTACGAGCAGTACTTC
size: -; V: TRBV4-3; J: TRBJ2-2; D: TRBD1; CDR3: CASSQHKGTVDTGELFF; DNA: TGCGCCAGCAGCCAACATAAAGGGACAGTCGACACCGGGGAGCTGTTTTTT
size: -; V: TRBV19; J: TRBJ2-1; D: -; CDR3: CASSNGNGGGSYNEQFF; DNA: TGTGCCAGTAGTAACGGGAATGGAGGGGGGTCCTACAATGAGCAGTTCTTC
size: -; V: TRBV6-2/TRBV6-3; J: TRBJ2-4; D: -; CDR3: CASSLGRQKNIQYF; DNA: TGTGCCAGCAGTTTAGGACGGCAGAAAAACATTCAGTACTTC
size: -; V: TRBV6-6; J: TRBJ2-1; D: TRBD2; CDR3: CASGLGTRYNEQFF; DNA: TGTGCCAGCGGCCTTGGGACTAGGTACAATGAGCAGTTCTTC
size: -; V: TRBV12-3/TRBV12-4; J: TRBJ1-1; D: -; CDR3: CASRSEMNTEAFF; DNA: TGTGCCAGCAGATCCGAAATGAACACTGAAGCTTTCTTT
size: -; V: TRBV6-2/TRBV6-3; J: TRBJ2-1; D: -; CDR3: CASGPLEGLFF; DNA: TGTGCCAGCGGTCCCCTAGAAGGTCTGTTCTTC
size: -; V: TRBV28; J: TRBJ2-7; D: -; CDR3: CASSSNHEQYF; DNA: TGTGCCAGCAGTTCGAATCACGAGCAGTACTTC
size: -; V: TRBV11-2; J: TRBJ2-7; D: TRBD2; CDR3: CASSSQAGGSYEQYF; DNA: TGTGCCAGCAGCTCCCAGGCGGGAGGCTCCTACGAGCAGTACTTC
size: -; V: TRBV19; J: TRBJ2-5; D: TRBD2; CDR3: CATGGGGTQETQYF; DNA: TGTGCCACCGGCGGGGGGGGGACCCAAGAGACCCAGTACTTC
size: -; V: TRBV19; J: TRBJ1-1; D: -; CDR3: CASGPGTGNTEAFF; DNA: TGTGCCAGTGGACCCGGGACGGGGAACACTGAAGCTTTCTTT